What follows is one T cell receptor beta chain and its context. No antigen is known for it. The data derive from a study of early T cells in non-severe SARS-CoV-2 infection. Study-wide background: The study sequenced bulk RNA from unsorted whole blood, with chains unpaired.

The CDR3 has 11 residues. Germline values: CDR1 SGHRS, CDR2 YFSETQ. V shed 4 bases and J shed 9 bases, with 9 bases lying between them. Study-wide results and limits: The matching step, a VDJdb search, favored anti-spike CD8 responses and missed private and CD4 specificities.

Individual cDNA molecules received unique molecular identifiers. TCRdb recomputed calls from the 5' RACE reads with MiXCR, one row per CDR3 protein. Of 80,000 to 95,000 distinct CDR3 sequences in the sample, 15% to 20% were seen once. This chain uses TRBV5-1 with TRBJ2-3; D gene ambiguous. The receptor was isolated from an adult who was a healthcare worker with PCR-confirmed SARS-CoV-2 infection or an uninfected control (not recorded which). Sequenced here: whole blood, sampled at baseline. The CDR3 nucleotides read TGCGCCAGCAGCGCGGACGAGACGCAGTATTTT. Translation: CASSADETQYF.